Below are 30 T cell receptor beta chains sequenced from a single sample in a study of blood T cell repertoires in COVID-19. The table came from immunoSEQ multiplex PCR; TCRdb's copy has only in-frame clones and leaves some out. The table lists 130,000 to 150,000 clones, roughly 89% of them singletons, with about 1.5% in the top ten. Material: peripheral blood. The receptors shown here come from a human donor in a cohort sampled during active COVID-19.

The chain employs TRBV21-1 and TRBJ2-7; the table calls TRBD1, which could not be checked here. TRBV21-1 is reported as a pseudogene. The CDR3 has 15 amino acids. The CDR3 reads CASSALDRGSYEQYF. CDR3 DNA sequence: TGTGCCAGCAGCGCACTGGACAGGGGATCCTACGAGCAGTACTTC.

The chain carries TRBV7-2 and TRBJ2-3; a possible D gene is TRBD2 (6 bases). This CDR3 contains 14 residues. CDR1 is SGHTA, CDR2 FQGNSA, per germline. With 3 bases removed from V and 0 bases from J, the gap between germline ends came to 7 bases. The CDR3 loop is CASSFGTSTDTQYF. The CDR3 coding sequence is TGTGCCAGCAGCTTCGGGACTAGCACAGATACGCAGTATTTT.

A single count supports this clone. The chain recombines TRBV7-9 with TRBJ1-4; TRBD1 matches 9 bases. CDR3 size: 14 residues. J lost 8 bases, V lost 1 base, and 2 bases had no gene match. CDR1 and CDR2 (germline): SEHNR, FQNEAQ (reference sequence). CDR3 sequence reads: CASSLGTGVEKLFF. The CDR3 nucleotides are TGTGCCAGCAGCTTAGGGACAGGGGTGGAAAAACTGTTTTTT.

V usage is TRBV7-2 and J usage is TRBJ1-5, with 9 bases that match TRBD1. CDR3 size: 14 residues. V lost 3 bases and J lost 11; bases outside the gene matches: 8. CDR1 SGHTA and CDR2 FQGNSA come from the germline V gene. The CDR3 DNA follows: TGTGCCAGCAGCTTTAGGACAGGGGAGCAGACCCAGCATTTT. Amino acids: CASSFRTGEQTQHF.

The gene calls are TRBV6-4 and TRBJ1-2, with 10 nucleotides matching TRBD1. V was pared by 6 bases and J by 7 bases, with 2 bases of the junction left unmatched. CDR1 and CDR2 (germline): MRHNA, SNTAGT. There are 12 residues in the CDR3. This CDR3 is CASRGTGVGYTF. CDR3 coding DNA: TGTGCCAGCAGGGGGACAGGGGTTGGCTACACCTTC.

This chain links TRBV6-4 with TRBJ2-5, with 7 nucleotides matching TRBD1. The CDR3 is made up of 16 amino acids. V gave up 6 bases and J gave up 2 bases; unmatched junction bases: 12. The germline gives CDR1 MRHNA, CDR2 SNTAGT. CDR3 DNA: TGTGCCAGCAGCTGTGACAGGGAAGTGGGGCAAGAGACCCAGTACTTC. Protein: CASSCDREVGQETQYF.

This clone occurred once. The V and J genes are TRBV5-4 and TRBJ2-7; 9 bases fit TRBD1. This CDR3 contains 15 residues. Germline lookup yields CDR1 SGHNT and CDR2 YYREEE (reference sequence). V dropped 4 bases and J dropped 2; count of bases not matched to a gene: 7. Here the CDR3 DNA reads TGTGCCAGCAGCCGGGGACAGGGCTTAACCTACGAGCAGTACTTC. Encoded protein: CASSRGQGLTYEQYF.

The chain recombines TRBV6-2 or TRBV6-3 with TRBJ2-7; no clear D. Germline CDR1 and CDR2: MNHEY and SVGEGT. The CDR3 has 11 residues. Between the trimmed V and J ends, which lost 4 bases and 3 bases, there was a span of 4 bases. CDR3 in amino acids: CASSFYYEQYF. The DNA of the CDR3 is TGTGCCAGCAGTTTCTACTACGAGCAGTACTTC.

J is TRBJ2-3 and V is TRBV5-8; tentative D call: TRBD2 (5 bases). CDR1 SGHTS and CDR2 YDEGEE come from the germline V gene. The CDR3 is 13 residues long. V lost 3 bases and J lost 0, with 5 bases in between. This CDR3 reads CASSWTSTDTQYF. DNA of the CDR3: TGTGCCAGCAGCTGGACTAGCACAGATACGCAGTATTTT.

The chain combines TRBV6-1 with TRBJ2-7, with a tentative D call TRBD1 (6 bases). V was pared by 0 bases and J by 3 bases, with 9 bases between. Germline V gene lookup returns CDR1 MNHNS and CDR2 SASEGT. CDR3 length equals 14 residues. The CDR3 nucleotides read TGTGCCAGCAGTGAAGCGCTCAGGGGCTACGAGCAGTACTTC. This codes for CASSEALRGYEQYF.

V and J are TRBV2 and TRBJ2-6, with 12 bases identical to TRBD1. CDR1 SNHLY and CDR2 FYNNEI come from the germline V gene. The V and J ends lost 9 bases and 3 bases, in that order; junction bases with no gene match: 6. CDR3 length equals 16 residues. CDR3 bases: TGTGCCAGGACCCGGGACAGGGGGCTTGGGGCCAACGTCCTGACTTTC. This gives the protein CARTRDRGLGANVLTF.

The V and J genes are TRBV7-2 and TRBJ2-5; a weak D match, TRBD2 (5 bases). V was clipped by 5 bases and J by 4 bases, with 14 bases between them. Germline loops: CDR1 SGHTA, CDR2 FQGNSA. The CDR3 runs 14 residues. CDR3 amino acids: CASSNTGWGETQYF. The DNA of the CDR3 is TGTGCCAGCAGCAATACGGGGTGGGGAGAGACCCAGTACTTC.

CDR3 loop: CAISEGTQSHEQFF. CDR3 bases: TGTGCCATCAGTGAAGGGACACAAAGCCATGAGCAGTTCTTC. The V call is TRBV10-3, the J call TRBJ2-1; weak D call: TRBD1 (6 bases). Germline CDR1 is ENHRY and CDR2 is SYGVKD. The CDR3 contains 14 residues. Between the trimmed V and J ends, which lost 3 bases and 8 bases, there was a span of 14 bases.

The chain carries TRBV4-2 and TRBJ2-4; 8 nucleotides match TRBD2. Germline assignment: CDR1 LGHNA and CDR2 YNFKEQ. The CDR3 is 14 amino acids. V trimming: 0 bases; J trimming: 8 bases; junction bases outside the gene matches: 3. The CDR3 loop is CASSQEIGGDIQYF. CDR3 sequence (DNA): TGTGCCAGCAGCCAAGAAATCGGGGGGGACATTCAGTACTTC.

This clone is termed medium-sized. The chain has TRBV4-2 and TRBJ2-7; TRBD2 matches 8 bases. V dropped 0 bases and J dropped 2; count of bases not matched to a gene: 3. Germline CDR1 and CDR2: LGHNA and YNFKEQ. The CDR3 covers 15 residues. The CDR3 spells CASSQDDGGAYEQYF. CDR3 bases: TGTGCCAGCAGCCAAGATGACGGGGGGGCCTACGAGCAGTACTTC.

This clone was recorded only once. This rearrangement joins TRBV5-4 to TRBJ2-6; 7 bases fit TRBD1. The CDR3 spans 14 residues. Germline CDR1 SGHNT, CDR2 YYREEE (reference sequence). J was trimmed by 4 bases and V by 3 bases; bases with no gene match: 1. CDR3 sequence: CASSSGQGANVLTF. CDR3 DNA: TGTGCCAGCAGCTCGGGACAGGGGGCCAACGTCCTGACTTTC.

The chain recombines TRBV7-9 with TRBJ2-1, with 10 nucleotides matching TRBD2. Germline V gives CDR1 SEHNR, CDR2 FQNEAQ (reference sequence). CDR3 size: 15 residues. After removal of 3 bases from V and 4 bases from J, the junction contained 3 bases not matched to a gene. This CDR3 is CASSLLAGVYNEQFF. The CDR3 nucleotides read TGTGCCAGCAGCTTGCTAGCGGGGGTGTACAATGAGCAGTTCTTC.

The chain employs TRBV18 and TRBJ1-4; maybe TRBD1 (6 bases). Between the trimmed V and J ends, which lost 5 bases and 8 bases, there was a span of 15 bases. Germline loops: CDR1 KGHSH, CDR2 LQKENI. The CDR3 spans 14 residues. The CDR3 DNA reads TGTGCCAGCTCAGCAGGGGAAGGTCGGGAAAAACTGTTTTTT. Protein sequence: CASSAGEGREKLFF. Based on the CDR3 plus reference TRBV18 and TRBJ1-4, the full variable domain is NAGVMQNPRHLVRRRGQEARLRCSPMKGHSHVYWYRQLPEEGLKFMVYLQKENIIDESGMPKERFSAEFPKEGPSILRIQQVVRGDSAAYFCASSAGEGREKLFFGSGTQLSVL.

The chain recombines TRBV7-9 with TRBJ1-2; tentative D call: TRBD1 (6 bases). The CDR3 consists of 13 residues. The germline CDR1 and CDR2 sequences are SEHNR and FQNEAQ (reference sequence). The germline V and J ends were trimmed by 4 bases and 8 bases, with 14 bases remaining between them. The CDR3, as DNA: TGTGCCAGCAGCTGGGACACGGGCGTGGGCTACACCTTC. Translated, it gives CASSWDTGVGYTF.

The chain combines TRBV6-4 with TRBJ2-3; D unclear. The CDR3 consists of 14 residues. CDR1 is MRHNA, CDR2 SNTAGT, per germline. V was cut by 3 bases and J by 1 base, with 8 bases left in between. CDR3 sequence: CASSERWGTDTQYF. The CDR3 DNA is TGTGCCAGCAGTGAGCGGTGGGGCACAGATACGCAGTATTTT.

This chain uses TRBV7-3 with TRBJ1-2; a possible D gene is TRBD1 (6 bases). Germline values: CDR1 SGHTA, CDR2 FQGTGA. Trimming pared 6 bases from V and 13 bases from J, leaving 21 bases between. CDR3 size: 13 residues. CDR3 DNA: TGTGCCAGCAGTAAGGACAGATACCAGGCTGCCACCTTC. Amino acids: CASSKDRYQAATF.

This clone came up once. This chain connects TRBV9 to TRBJ2-1; 8 bases fit TRBD1. Germline V CDR1 and CDR2: SGDLS, YYNGEE. V trimming: 5 bases; J trimming: 15 bases; junction bases outside the gene matches: 7. The CDR3 consists of 11 residues. The CDR3 region has the DNA TGTGCCAGCAGTACCGGGACAGGTCTGTTCTTC. Residues: CASSTGTGLFF.

The rearrangement uses TRBV5-8 and TRBJ1-2, with D possibly TRBD1 on 5 matching bases. This CDR3 has 13 amino acids. Trimming stripped 3 bases from V and 5 bases from J, with 11 bases between. Germline assignment: CDR1 SGHTS and CDR2 YDEGEE. CDR3 bases: TGTGCCAGCAGCTGGACGACAGATTATGGCTACACCTTC. Encoded protein: CASSWTTDYGYTF.

V and J are TRBV2 and TRBJ1-2, with 10 bases that match TRBD1. Germline CDR1 is SNHLY and CDR2 is FYNNEI. This CDR3 region has 15 residues. V lost 2 bases to trimming and J lost 8 bases; unmatched junction nucleotides: 8. Here the CDR3 reads CASSEFGTGEDGYTF. The CDR3 bases are TGTGCCAGCAGTGAATTCGGGACAGGGGAGGACGGCTACACCTTC. Filled out from reference TRBV2 and TRBJ1-2, the complete variable domain reads EPEVTQTPSHQVTQMGQEVILRCVPISNHLYFYWYRQILGQKVEFLVSFYNNEISEKSEIFDDQFSVERPDGSNFTLKIRSTKLEDSAMYFCASSEFGTGEDGYTFGSGTRLTVV.

The V gene is TRBV20-1, the J gene TRBJ2-7; the match to TRBD1 covers 7 bases. The CDR3 covers 14 residues. Germline V gene lookup returns CDR1 DFQATT and CDR2 SNEGSKA (reference sequence). V shed 3 bases, J shed 3 bases, and the junction held 8 bases outside the gene matches. CDR3 DNA sequence: TGCAGTGCTAGTTACTGGGACAGAGACTACGAGCAGTACTTC. Encoded protein: CSASYWDRDYEQYF.

The chain joins TRBV6-1 to TRBJ1-2; no reliable D call. The CDR3 has 14 residues. Trimming stripped 2 bases from V and 5 bases from J, with 12 bases between. Germline V gene data show CDR1 as MNHNS and CDR2 as SASEGT. The CDR3 loop is CASSEWATLYGYTF. The CDR3 coding sequence is TGTGCCAGCAGTGAATGGGCCACATTATATGGCTACACCTTC.

The chain employs TRBV6-5 and TRBJ2-7; D may be TRBD2 (6 bases). V shed 2 bases and J shed 0 bases, with 11 bases lying between them. The CDR3 runs to 15 residues. Germline CDR1 and CDR2: MNHEY and SVGAGI. CDR3 protein: CASSYLARSSYEQYF. CDR3 in DNA: TGTGCCAGCAGTTACCTAGCGAGGAGCTCCTACGAGCAGTACTTC.

J is TRBJ2-1 and V is TRBV30; D is unresolved. The CDR3 is 10 residues long. V was trimmed by 0 bases and J by 8 bases, leaving 2 bases between them. Looked up from germline, CDR1 is GTSNPN and CDR2 is SVGIG (reference sequence). The CDR3 is CAWSVYEQFF. The CDR3, as DNA: TGTGCCTGGAGTGTCTATGAGCAGTTCTTC.

The chain carries TRBV5-1 and TRBJ2-2; no reliable D call. Per the germline V gene, CDR1 is SGHRS and CDR2 is YFSETQ. The CDR3 is 15 amino acids. V was cut by 0 bases and J by 3 bases, with 9 bases left in between. Here the CDR3 reads CASSLVSVDTGELFF. Written as DNA, the CDR3 is TGCGCCAGCAGCTTGGTGTCAGTGGACACCGGGGAGCTGTTTTTT.

The rearrangement uses TRBV4-1 and TRBJ1-3; 10 bases are a match to TRBD1. The CDR3 sequence is 16 residues long. In germline, CDR1 is MGHRA, CDR2 YSYEKL. V lost 2 bases and J lost 6; bases outside the gene matches: 7. The CDR3 spells CASSQRSGQGINTIYF. The DNA of the CDR3 is TGCGCCAGCAGCCAACGTTCGGGACAGGGGATAAACACCATATATTTT.